The TCR beta chain described here comes from a study of Graves' ophthalmopathy and Graves' hyperthyroidism. The TCR beta CDR3 regions underwent amplification from RNA transcripts. In the first round, RT-PCR was carried out with HTBI primers, and a multiplex PCR formed the second round. Via MiXCR, TCRdb re-called the multiplex PCR reads, giving one row per CDR3 protein. The data show 170,000 or so distinct CDR3 sequences, roughly two fifths seen once. A note on this clonotype: What it recognizes is unknown.

Study observations and caveats: Sensitivity of 85% to 90% and specificity of around 76% were achieved when a 13-signature model separated ophthalmopathy from stable hyperthyroidism.

Sequencing was done on a sample of peripheral blood. This receptor was identified in a young man with Graves' ophthalmopathy.

CDR3 coding DNA: TGTGCCAGCAGTCTCCCCCCGACAGGGACCCCTGAAGCTTTCTTT. Its translation is CASSLPPTGTPEAFF. The V gene is TRBV6-1, the J gene TRBJ1-1; the match to TRBD1 covers 7 bases. V lost 5 bases and J lost 6; bases outside the gene matches: 12. In germline, CDR1 is MNHNS, CDR2 SASEGT. This CDR3 has 15 residues.